This T cell receptor (beta chain) came from a study of T cell repertoires in cytomegalovirus infection. Study-wide context: It was the public TCR beta signatures that indicated both CMV infection and matching HLA type. The study, taken as a whole, reports: Dominating the ex vivo response were TCR beta clonotypes that were CMV-specific and HLA-C-restricted.

Via MiXCR, TCRdb re-called the reads, giving one row per CDR3 protein. The sample comprises around 900,000 distinct CDR3 sequences, around 32% of which are singletons, and 10% to 15% rests with the top ten. This clonotype occurred many times. No antigen is known for it. The CDR3 extends over 15 amino acids. Between the trimmed V and J ends, which lost 0 bases and 4 bases, there was a span of 10 bases. Germline V CDR1 and CDR2: SGHNT, YYREEE (reference sequence). The material sequenced was cultured CD8+ T cells from PBMCs, taken from culture after CMV antigen stimulation. V usage is TRBV5-4 and J usage is TRBJ2-2; maybe TRBD2 (6 bases). This clonotype was obtained from a human donor in good health (CMV status not recorded). Some clones in this sample may be carry-over from other donors' samples. The CDR3 loop reads CASSLAQGGTGELFF. The CDR3 DNA follows: TGTGCCAGCAGCTTGGCGCAGGGAGGCACCGGGGAGCTGTTTTTT.